This T cell receptor beta chain came from a study of CD8+ T cells in alopecia areata. In each case, RNA was isolated and then reverse transcribed into cDNA as the sequencing template. Data came from immunoSEQ multiplex PCR; TCRdb stores just in-frame clones and leaves some out. The sample consists of fewer than 250,000 clones, around three fifths of them appearing once. Treatment reported: oral pan-JAK inhibitor, 5-10 mg twice daily. Trimming removed 5 bases at V and 5 bases at J, with 11 bases between. This CDR3 is 12 amino acids long. CDR1 is SQVTM, CDR2 ANQGSEA, per germline. This clone was observed a handful of times. Other nucleotide sequences in the sample specify the same CDR3.

The chain is built from TRBV29-1 and TRBJ2-3, with D possibly being TRBD2 (7 bases). The source is a human donor with alopecia areata. The sequenced sample was CD4+ T cells sorted from blood, obtained at week 24, from a patient treated with tofacitinib. The CDR3 spells CSVRGGGDTQYF. CDR3 DNA: TGCAGCGTTAGAGGGGGGGGAGATACGCAGTATTTT.